This T cell receptor beta chain was retrieved from a study of cytomegalovirus exposure and HLA in healthy donors. Trimming took 0 bases from V and 7 from J; bases not matched to a gene: 6. The CDR3 covers 15 residues. Germline V lookup: CDR1 LGHNA, CDR2 YNFKEQ. This clone was picked up one time. The PCR ran on 60 Vbeta and 13 Jbeta primers. TCRdb's copy holds only in-frame clones and misses some; the assay was immunoSEQ multiplex PCR. The sample holds about 150,000 clones, approximately 80% seen once. Input material: PBMCs. This chain connects TRBV4-2 to TRBJ1-2; 9 bases are a match to TRBD1. This TCR derives from a woman in her thirties or forties in good health and CMV-seronegative. The CDR3 loop is CASSQETTGGIGYTF. DNA for the CDR3: TGTGCCAGCAGCCAAGAGACCACAGGGGGCATTGGCTACACCTTC.